This T cell receptor (beta chain) was captured by sequencing in a study of cytomegalovirus exposure and HLA in healthy donors. Study-level information: The same platform was used for the 120 or so validation repertoires as for the 650 to 800 first-cohort repertoires, as reported in a later analysis. Whole-study results and caveats: A few CMV-associated chains were confirmed in vitro to be specific for CMV antigens. Published work reported that the classifier diagnosed cytomegalovirus status with high specificity and sensitivity.

Among the approximately 110 subjects of the validation cohort, separate from the approximately 700-subject first cohort, were the donors. Worth noting for this clone: Its antigen remains unidentified.

The data were produced by immunoSEQ multiplex PCR, yet TCRdb's version contains in-frame clones alone and is incomplete. The sample lists approximately 60,000 clones, just over 90% occurring once. Trimming shortened V by 1 base and J by 3 bases, and 15 bases separated the two germline ends. The CDR3 covers 17 residues. CDR1 is SGHTA and CDR2 is FQGTGA in the germline V gene. The chain carries TRBV7-3 and TRBJ2-2; D might be TRBD1 (5 bases). The TCR comes from a woman under 30 in good health and CMV-seronegative. Sequencing was performed on PBMCs. For the CDR3, the DNA is TGTGCCAGCAGCTTAAATGGTGGGGCACGCGACACCGGGGAGCTGTTTTTT. Encoded protein: CASSLNGGARDTGELFF.